These 27 T cell receptor beta chains came from one sample sequenced in a study of cytomegalovirus exposure and HLA in healthy donors (dated by TCRdb to 2016 to 2017). Receptor amplification or capture employed the immunoSEQ multiplex PCR assay. For the multiplex PCR, a mixture combining 60 forward primers for TCR Vbeta segments and 13 reverse primers for TCR Jbeta segments was used. TCRdb provides this immuneACCESS table in a form limited to in-frame rearrangements. Some clones are lacking; in checked studies, under half of them reflect an unresolved V gene, and why the rest are absent is not known. The sample table records about 92,000 clones; 65% to 80% of these occur just once. The ten largest make up 15% to 20% of the sample. The sequenced sample was PBMCs. The source is a woman under 30 in good health and CMV-seropositive.

For this clone: Other DNA sequences within the sample encode an identical CDR3. The CDR3 is CASSPPSGAGRNGYTF. The CDR3 region has the DNA TGTGCCAGCAGCCCCCCCTCAGGGGCAGGACGAAACGGCTACACCTTC. V gene TRBV4-2 combines with J gene TRBJ1-2, with a possible D match to TRBD1 (6 bases). This CDR3 is 16 amino acids long. Deletions cut 4 bases from V and 8 bases from J, with 23 bases between. Germline values: CDR1 LGHNA, CDR2 YNFKEQ.

CDR3 protein: CAGGDSYNSPLHF. In DNA, the CDR3 is TGTGCCGGAGGGGACAGTTATAATTCACCCCTCCACTTT. This rearrangement joins TRBV28 to TRBJ1-6; 7 nucleotides line up with TRBD1. The CDR3 loop spans 13 amino acids. The germline gives CDR1 MDHEN, CDR2 SYDVKM. Germline trimming cut 11 bases from V and 4 bases from J; bases unmatched to any gene: 5.

CDR3 residues: CASSGSLRSGYTF. The DNA of the CDR3 is TGTGCCAGCAGCGGCTCTTTACGAAGCGGCTACACCTTC. The chain couples TRBV9 to TRBJ1-2; D is undetermined. The CDR3 totals 13 residues. Germline V gene sequence: CDR1 SGDLS, CDR2 YYNGEE. V lost 3 bases and J 8 bases, leaving 14 bases between the germline ends. Full variable domain (missing parts from reference TRBV9 and TRBJ1-2): DSGVTQTPKHLITATGQRVTLRCSPRSGDLSVYWYQQSLDQGLQFLIQYYNGEERAKGNILERFSAQQFPDLHSELNLSSLELGDSALYFCASSGSLRSGYTFGSGTRLTVV.

This sequence joins TRBV11-2 and TRBJ2-3; 7 bases are shared with TRBD1. The CDR3 runs 15 residues. Trimming cost V 6 bases and J 0 bases; bases outside gene matches: 6. Germline lookup yields CDR1 SGHAT and CDR2 FQNNGV. The CDR3 DNA reads TGTGCCAGCAGGAAAGACAGGGCGAGCACAGATACGCAGTATTTT. This codes for CASRKDRASTDTQYF.

This clone was detected only a few times. V usage is TRBV7-9 and J usage is TRBJ2-3, with D tentatively TRBD2 (5 bases). CDR1 and CDR2 from the germline V gene are SEHNR and FQNEAQ (reference sequence). The V and J ends lost 2 bases and 4 bases respectively, with 13 bases between them. This CDR3 region has 15 residues. CDR3 amino acids: CASSLTVGVADTQYF. The CDR3 DNA sequence: TGTGCCAGCAGCTTAACAGTCGGGGTAGCAGATACGCAGTATTTT.

The chain uses TRBV19 and TRBJ1-1, with a weak D call TRBD1 (6 bases). CDR3 length: 14 residues. Looked up from germline, CDR1 is LNHDA and CDR2 is SQIVND (reference sequence). Trimming took off 5 bases at V and 4 bases at J, with 14 bases between the two ends. The CDR3 nucleotides are TGTGCCAGTAGTGGGGGCCTCGAGGGCACTGAAGCTTTCTTT. The encoded protein is CASSGGLEGTEAFF.

The chain has TRBV5-8 and TRBJ2-4; TRBD1 matches at 7 bases. The CDR3 has 15 residues. Germline trimming cut 4 bases from V and 0 bases from J; bases unmatched to any gene: 4. CDR1 and CDR2 from the germline V gene are SGHTS and YDEGEE. CDR3 loop: CASSQGTVAKNIQYF. The CDR3 coding sequence is TGTGCCAGCAGCCAGGGGACAGTAGCCAAAAACATTCAGTACTTC.

The chain combines TRBV6-6 with TRBJ2-1; 13 nucleotides align to TRBD2. Trimming cost V 6 bases and J 2 bases; bases outside gene matches: 4. The CDR3 is 16 residues long. CDR1 and CDR2 from the germline V gene are MNHNY and SVGAGI (reference sequence). CDR3 protein: CASRRTSGGTYNEQFF. The CDR3 bases are TGTGCCAGCAGAAGGACTAGCGGGGGAACCTACAATGAGCAGTTCTTC.

The rearrangement joins TRBV9 to TRBJ1-1, with D unclear. The V and J ends lost 0 bases and 5 bases respectively, with 8 bases between them. This CDR3 is built from 13 residues. Germline-derived CDR1 and CDR2 are SGDLS and YYNGEE. The CDR3 is CASSVAQQTEAFF. CDR3 coding DNA: TGTGCCAGCAGCGTAGCACAGCAAACTGAAGCTTTCTTT.

CDR3 in DNA: TGTGCCAGCAGTAAGATTGAGACCGGGGAGCTGTTTTTT. Translation gives CASSKIETGELFF. J is TRBJ2-2 and V is TRBV7-8, with no clear D. The length of the CDR3 is 13 residues. V was shortened by 6 bases and J by 5 bases, with 10 bases between the two germline ends. The germline V gene encodes CDR1 SGHVS and CDR2 FQNEAQ.

In its sample, this clone was seen once. The chain uses TRBV7-2 and TRBJ2-7; a possible D gene is TRBD2 (6 bases). From germline, CDR1 is SGHTA and CDR2 FQGNSA. V lost 4 bases and J 2 bases, leaving 9 bases between the germline ends. The CDR3 is made up of 13 amino acids. CDR3 DNA: TGTGCCAGCAGCTCGGGCGGGGCCTACGAGCAGTACTTC. Amino acids: CASSSGGAYEQYF.

This chain links TRBV15 with TRBJ2-3, with 8 bases that match TRBD1. Germline V gene data show CDR1 as LNHNV and CDR2 as YYDKDF (reference sequence). J gave up 0 bases and V 0 bases, and 2 bases lay outside the gene matches. The CDR3 length is 16 residues. DNA of the CDR3: TGTGCCACCAGCAGAGATAGACAGGGGAGCACAGATACGCAGTATTTT. Translated: CATSRDRQGSTDTQYF.

V is TRBV5-1 and J is TRBJ1-2; a possible D gene is TRBD1 (6 bases). This CDR3 contains 16 residues. Germline CDR1 SGHRS, CDR2 YFSETQ. Trimming stripped 1 base from V and 8 bases from J, with 21 bases between. CDR3 loop: CASSLWNRQASRGYTF. DNA for the CDR3: TGCGCCAGCAGCTTGTGGAACCGACAGGCCAGCAGGGGCTACACCTTC. Using reference TRBV5-1 and TRBJ1-2 for the parts outside the CDR3, the full variable domain is KAGVTQTPRYLIKTRGQQVTLSCSPISGHRSVSWYQQTPGQGLQFLFEYFSETQRNKGNFPGRFSGRQFSNSRSEMNVSTLELGDSALYLCASSLWNRQASRGYTFGSGTRLTVV.

This chain connects TRBV9 to TRBJ1-2; the D gene is possibly TRBD1 (5 bases). The CDR3 is made up of 15 amino acids. Deletions cut 1 base from V and 5 bases from J, with 15 bases between. CDR1 SGDLS and CDR2 YYNGEE come from the germline V gene. CDR3 sequence: CASSVRGTDHYGYTF. The CDR3 coding sequence is TGTGCCAGCAGCGTACGGGGGACGGACCATTATGGCTACACCTTC.

A note on this clone: Sequence at one end of the junction differs from germline and may be a read error. The CDR3 region is CASSLAGTSASHEQYF. The CDR3 DNA sequence: TGTGCCAGCAGCTTAGCGGGGACTAGCGCCTCCCACGAGCAGTACTTC. The chain uses TRBV7-6 and TRBJ2-7, with 10 bases fitting TRBD2. The CDR3 runs to 16 residues. Germline CDR1 is SGHVS and CDR2 is FNYEAQ.

This chain connects TRBV5-4 to TRBJ2-2; D gene ambiguous. With 4 bases removed from V and 1 base from J, the gap between germline ends came to 5 bases. CDR3 length: 13 amino acids. Germline V gives CDR1 SGHNT, CDR2 YYREEE (reference sequence). The DNA of the CDR3 is TGTGCCAGCAGCCCACAGAACACCGGGGAGCTGTTTTTT. Amino acids: CASSPQNTGELFF.

The chain is built from TRBV28 and TRBJ2-2; 8 bases line up with TRBD1. With 2 bases clipped from V and 8 bases from J, the junction kept 7 bases outside the gene matches. CDR1 is MDHEN, CDR2 SYDVKM, per germline. The length of the CDR3 is 15 residues. The CDR3 spells CASSLQDRVSGELFF. The CDR3 DNA sequence: TGTGCCAGCAGTTTACAGGACAGGGTTTCAGGGGAGCTGTTTTTT.

The chain is built from TRBV6-1 and TRBJ1-5; D unresolved. There are 13 residues in the CDR3. Per germline, CDR1 MNHNS and CDR2 SASEGT. With 2 bases removed from V and 4 bases from J, the gap between germline ends came to 6 bases. The CDR3 spells CASSERGNQPQHF. The DNA of the CDR3 is TGTGCCAGCAGTGAAAGAGGGAATCAGCCCCAGCATTTT.

The chain recombines TRBV5-1 with TRBJ1-1; D is undetermined. Germline-derived CDR1 and CDR2 are SGHRS and YFSETQ. This CDR3 has 15 amino acids. V lost 0 bases and J 5 bases, leaving 14 bases between the germline ends. CDR3 region: CASSLDAVGVTEAFF. CDR3 DNA sequence: TGCGCCAGCAGCTTGGATGCGGTCGGGGTTACTGAAGCTTTCTTT.

This clone has just a few counts. The chain recombines TRBV6-6 with TRBJ2-3; D gene unclear. CDR3 size: 14 residues. V was trimmed by 5 bases and J by 2 bases, leaving 11 bases between them. Germline values: CDR1 MNHNY, CDR2 SVGAGI (reference sequence). The chain's CDR3 is CASSRDRITDTQYF. CDR3 in DNA: TGTGCCAGCAGTCGCGATAGAATCACAGATACGCAGTATTTT.

The chain uses TRBV6-1 and TRBJ1-1; D unresolved. Germline V gene sequence: CDR1 MNHNS, CDR2 SASEGT. V shed 3 bases and J shed 2 bases, with 7 bases lying between them. This CDR3 is built from 13 residues. This chain's CDR3 is CASSERLNTEAFF. The CDR3, as DNA: TGTGCCAGCAGTGAGCGACTTAACACTGAAGCTTTCTTT.

The CDR3 here is CASSTQPGANVLTF. Here the CDR3 DNA reads TGTGCCAGCAGCACACAGCCTGGGGCCAACGTCCTGACTTTC. This rearrangement joins TRBV5-5 to TRBJ2-6, with D unresolved. CDR1 and CDR2 (germline): SGHKS, YYEKEE (reference sequence). The CDR3 runs to 14 residues. Between the trimmed V and J ends, which lost 4 bases and 2 bases, there was a span of 7 bases.

The V gene is TRBV6-1, the J gene TRBJ2-3; D is ambiguous. Trimming took 5 bases from V and 3 from J, leaving 9 bases between them. This CDR3 contains 13 residues. Looked up from germline, CDR1 is MNHNS and CDR2 is SASEGT. The CDR3 coding sequence is TGTGCCAGCAGTACCATGAGAACAGATACGCAGTATTTT. Translating it yields CASSTMRTDTQYF.

The rearrangement uses TRBV5-6 and TRBJ1-2, with TRBD1 identical over 7 bases. Germline V gene lookup returns CDR1 SGHDT and CDR2 YYEEEE. This CDR3 spans 12 amino acids. Trimming removed 4 bases from V and 8 bases from J; junction bases left unmatched: 5. CDR3 DNA: TGTGCCAGCAGCGAGGGGGCTCTAGGCTACACCTTC. It translates to CASSEGALGYTF.

In this sample, this clone turned up a few times. CDR3 protein: CASSQDGQGRKAFF. CDR3 nucleotides: TGTGCCAGCAGCCAAGATGGCCAGGGGCGGAAAGCTTTCTTT. J is TRBJ1-1 and V is TRBV4-2; D possibly corresponds to TRBD1 (6 bases). V gave up 0 bases and J gave up 9 bases, with 14 bases separating them. The CDR3 covers 14 residues. The V gene's germline CDR1 is LGHNA and CDR2 YNFKEQ.

This chain links TRBV9 with TRBJ2-2; 7 bases align to TRBD2. The trim removed 0 bases at V and 5 bases at J, leaving 7 bases unmatched. CDR1 and CDR2 (germline): SGDLS, YYNGEE. The CDR3 loop spans 16 amino acids. CDR3 residues: CASSVVPSGVTGELFF. In nucleotides, the CDR3 is TGTGCCAGCAGCGTAGTGCCCAGCGGGGTTACCGGGGAGCTGTTTTTT.

This clone has a single count. The chain uses TRBV6-4 and TRBJ2-2, with D possibly TRBD2 on 6 matching bases. CDR3 length equals 15 residues. With 8 bases removed from V and 4 bases from J, the gap between germline ends came to 17 bases. Looked up from germline, CDR1 is MRHNA and CDR2 is SNTAGT. Written as DNA, the CDR3 is TGTGCCAGCCTCCCTGAGGGGACTTCCACCGGGGAGCTGTTTTTT. Encoded protein: CASLPEGTSTGELFF.